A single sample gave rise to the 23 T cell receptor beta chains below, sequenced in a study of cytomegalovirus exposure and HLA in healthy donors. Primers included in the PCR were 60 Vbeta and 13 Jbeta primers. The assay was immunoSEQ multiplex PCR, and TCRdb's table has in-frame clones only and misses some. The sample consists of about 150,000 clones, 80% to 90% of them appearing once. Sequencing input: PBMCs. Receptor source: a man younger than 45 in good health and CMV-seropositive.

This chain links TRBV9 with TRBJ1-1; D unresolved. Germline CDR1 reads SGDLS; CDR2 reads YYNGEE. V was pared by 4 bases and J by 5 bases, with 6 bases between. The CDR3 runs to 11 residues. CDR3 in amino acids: CASSPHTEAFF. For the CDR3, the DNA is TGTGCCAGCAGCCCCCATACTGAAGCTTTCTTT. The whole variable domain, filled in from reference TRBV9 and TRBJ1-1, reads DSGVTQTPKHLITATGQRVTLRCSPRSGDLSVYWYQQSLDQGLQFLIQYYNGEERAKGNILERFSAQQFPDLHSELNLSSLELGDSALYFCASSPHTEAFFGQGTRLTVV.

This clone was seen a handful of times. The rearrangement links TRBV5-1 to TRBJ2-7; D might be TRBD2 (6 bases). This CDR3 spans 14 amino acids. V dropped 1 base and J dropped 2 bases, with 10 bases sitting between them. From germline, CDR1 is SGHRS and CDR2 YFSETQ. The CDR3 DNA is TGCGCCAGCAGCTTGACGGGAGTTCCCTACGAGCAGTACTTC. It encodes CASSLTGVPYEQYF.

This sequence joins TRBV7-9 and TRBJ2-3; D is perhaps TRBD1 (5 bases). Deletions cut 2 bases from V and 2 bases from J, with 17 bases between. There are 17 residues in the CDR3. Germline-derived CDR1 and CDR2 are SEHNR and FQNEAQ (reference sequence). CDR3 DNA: TGTGCCAGCAGCTTAAACCCTACAGGACCCCTCACAGATACGCAGTATTTT. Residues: CASSLNPTGPLTDTQYF.

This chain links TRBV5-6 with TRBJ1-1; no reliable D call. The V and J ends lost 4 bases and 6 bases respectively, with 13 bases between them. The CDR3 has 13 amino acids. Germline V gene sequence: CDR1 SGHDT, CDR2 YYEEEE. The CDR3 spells CASSTLEGAEAFF. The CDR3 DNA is TGTGCCAGCAGCACCCTAGAGGGCGCTGAAGCTTTCTTT. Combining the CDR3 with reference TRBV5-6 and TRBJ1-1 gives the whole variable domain DAGVTQSPTHLIKTRGQQVTLRCSPKSGHDTVSWYQQALGQGPQFIFQYYEEEERQRGNFPDRFSGHQFPNYSSELNVNALLLGDSALYLCASSTLEGAEAFFGQGTRLTVV.

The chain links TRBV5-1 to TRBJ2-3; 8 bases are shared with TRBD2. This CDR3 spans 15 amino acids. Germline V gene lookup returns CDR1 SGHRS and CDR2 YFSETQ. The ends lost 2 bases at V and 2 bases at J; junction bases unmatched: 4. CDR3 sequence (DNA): TGCGCCAGCAGCTTTAGCGGGACACTCACAGATACGCAGTATTTT. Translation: CASSFSGTLTDTQYF. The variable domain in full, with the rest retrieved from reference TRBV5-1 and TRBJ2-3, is KAGVTQTPRYLIKTRGQQVTLSCSPISGHRSVSWYQQTPGQGLQFLFEYFSETQRNKGNFPGRFSGRQFSNSRSEMNVSTLELGDSALYLCASSFSGTLTDTQYFGPGTRLTVL.

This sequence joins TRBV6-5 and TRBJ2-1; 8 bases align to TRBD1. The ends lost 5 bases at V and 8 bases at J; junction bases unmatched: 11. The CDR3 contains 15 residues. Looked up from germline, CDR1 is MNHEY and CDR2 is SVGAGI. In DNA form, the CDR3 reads TGTGCCAGCAGTCCCCCCCCGGGACAGGTATATGAGCAGTTCTTC. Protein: CASSPPPGQVYEQFF.

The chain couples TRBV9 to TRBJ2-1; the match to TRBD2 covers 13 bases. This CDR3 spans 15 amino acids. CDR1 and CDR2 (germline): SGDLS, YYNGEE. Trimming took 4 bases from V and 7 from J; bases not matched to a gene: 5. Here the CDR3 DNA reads TGTGCCAGCAGCCGGACTAGCGGGAGTGGGAATGAGCAGTTCTTC. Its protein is CASSRTSGSGNEQFF.

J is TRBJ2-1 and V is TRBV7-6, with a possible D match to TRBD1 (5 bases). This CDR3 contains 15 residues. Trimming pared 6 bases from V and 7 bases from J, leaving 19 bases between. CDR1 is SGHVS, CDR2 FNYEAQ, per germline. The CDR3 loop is CASSPLTVTGNEQFF. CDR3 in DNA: TGTGCCAGCAGTCCCTTGACAGTAACCGGGAATGAGCAGTTCTTC.

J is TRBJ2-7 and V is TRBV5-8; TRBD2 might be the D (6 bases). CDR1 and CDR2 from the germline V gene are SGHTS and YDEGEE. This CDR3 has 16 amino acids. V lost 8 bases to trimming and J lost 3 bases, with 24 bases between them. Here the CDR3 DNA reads TGTGCCAGGGCCGGTACAGGAGGGCTCACTAACTACGAGCAGTACTTC. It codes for CARAGTGGLTNYEQYF. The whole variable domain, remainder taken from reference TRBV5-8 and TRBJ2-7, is EAGVTQSPTHLIKTRGQQATLRCSPISGHTSVYWYQQALGLGLQFLLWYDEGEERNRGNFPPRFSGRQFPNYSSELNVNALELEDSALYLCARAGTGGLTNYEQYFGPGTRLTVT.

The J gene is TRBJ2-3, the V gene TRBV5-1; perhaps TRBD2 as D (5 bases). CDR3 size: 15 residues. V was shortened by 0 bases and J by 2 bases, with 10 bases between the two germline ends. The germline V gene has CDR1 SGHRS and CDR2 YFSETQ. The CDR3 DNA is TGCGCCAGCAGCTTGGAAGACGGACTCACAGATACGCAGTATTTT. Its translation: CASSLEDGLTDTQYF. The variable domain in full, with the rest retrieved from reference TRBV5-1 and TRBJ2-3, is KAGVTQTPRYLIKTRGQQVTLSCSPISGHRSVSWYQQTPGQGLQFLFEYFSETQRNKGNFPGRFSGRQFSNSRSEMNVSTLELGDSALYLCASSLEDGLTDTQYFGPGTRLTVL.

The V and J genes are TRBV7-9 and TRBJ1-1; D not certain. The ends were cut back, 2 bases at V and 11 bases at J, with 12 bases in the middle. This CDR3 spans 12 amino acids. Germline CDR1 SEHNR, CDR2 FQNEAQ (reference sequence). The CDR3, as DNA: TGTGCCAGCAGCTTATACGAGGGTGAGGCTTTCTTT. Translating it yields CASSLYEGEAFF.

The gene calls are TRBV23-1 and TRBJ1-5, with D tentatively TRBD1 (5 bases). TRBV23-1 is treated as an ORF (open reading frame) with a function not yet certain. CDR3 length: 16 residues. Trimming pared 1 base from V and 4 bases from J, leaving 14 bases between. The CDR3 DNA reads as TGCGCCAGCAGTCAATACGAGGAACAGGCTAATCAGCCCCAGCATTTT. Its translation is CASSQYEEQANQPQHF.

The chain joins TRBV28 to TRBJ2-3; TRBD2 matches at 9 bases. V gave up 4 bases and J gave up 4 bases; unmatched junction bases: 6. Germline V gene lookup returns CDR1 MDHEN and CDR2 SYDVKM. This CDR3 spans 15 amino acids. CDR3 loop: CASSSLAGASDTQYF. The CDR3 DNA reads TGTGCCAGCAGTTCATTAGCGGGAGCCTCAGATACGCAGTATTTT.

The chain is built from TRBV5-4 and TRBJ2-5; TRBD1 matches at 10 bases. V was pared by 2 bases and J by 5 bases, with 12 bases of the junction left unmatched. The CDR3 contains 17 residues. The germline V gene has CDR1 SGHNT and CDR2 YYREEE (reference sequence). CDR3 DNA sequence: TGTGCCAGCAGCTTCAACCCAGGACAGGGGGAATATGAGACCCAGTACTTC. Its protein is CASSFNPGQGEYETQYF.

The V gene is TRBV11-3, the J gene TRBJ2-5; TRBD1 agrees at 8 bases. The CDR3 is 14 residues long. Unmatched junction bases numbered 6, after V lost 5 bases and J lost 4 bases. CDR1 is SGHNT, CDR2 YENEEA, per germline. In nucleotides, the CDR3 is TGTGCCAGCAGCCAGGGACAGGCTAGAGAGACCCAGTACTTC. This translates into CASSQGQARETQYF.

This chain's CDR3 is CASSVGGGSRNEQFF. The CDR3 region has the DNA TGTGCCAGCAGCGTAGGGGGGGGTAGCCGGAATGAGCAGTTCTTC. The chain carries TRBV9 and TRBJ2-1, with TRBD2 identical over 7 bases. The CDR3 is 15 amino acids. Germline values: CDR1 SGDLS, CDR2 YYNGEE. Trimming removed 0 bases from V and 7 bases from J; junction bases left unmatched: 7. Supplemented by reference TRBV9 and TRBJ2-1, the full variable domain reads DSGVTQTPKHLITATGQRVTLRCSPRSGDLSVYWYQQSLDQGLQFLIQYYNGEERAKGNILERFSAQQFPDLHSELNLSSLELGDSALYFCASSVGGGSRNEQFFGPGTRLTVL.

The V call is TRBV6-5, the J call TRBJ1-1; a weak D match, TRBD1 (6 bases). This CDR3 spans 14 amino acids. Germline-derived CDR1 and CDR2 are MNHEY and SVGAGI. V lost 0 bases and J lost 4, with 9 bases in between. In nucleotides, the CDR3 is TGTGCCAGCAGTTACTCTCGGGGGGCCACTGAAGCTTTCTTT. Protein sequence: CASSYSRGATEAFF.

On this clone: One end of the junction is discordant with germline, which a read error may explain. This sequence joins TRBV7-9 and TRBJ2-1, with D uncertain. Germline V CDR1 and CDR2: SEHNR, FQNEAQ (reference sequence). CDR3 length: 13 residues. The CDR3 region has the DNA TGTGCCAGCAGCTTAGCACAGAGCCGAGTTTGGGTCTTC. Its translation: CASSLAQSRVWVF.

The CDR3 sequence: CASREVAPNTGELFF. The CDR3 coding sequence is TGTGCCAGCAGAGAGGTTGCGCCGAACACCGGGGAGCTGTTTTTT. J is TRBJ2-2 and V is TRBV4-2; no clear D gene. Trimming pared 6 bases from V and 0 bases from J, leaving 11 bases between. The CDR3 runs to 15 residues. CDR1 and CDR2 (germline): LGHNA, YNFKEQ.

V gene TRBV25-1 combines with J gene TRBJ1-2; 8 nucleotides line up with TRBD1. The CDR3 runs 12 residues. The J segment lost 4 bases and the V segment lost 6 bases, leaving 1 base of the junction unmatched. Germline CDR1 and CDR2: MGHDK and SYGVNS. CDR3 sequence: CASSDRGYGYTF. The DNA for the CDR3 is TGTGCCAGCAGCGACAGGGGCTATGGCTACACCTTC.

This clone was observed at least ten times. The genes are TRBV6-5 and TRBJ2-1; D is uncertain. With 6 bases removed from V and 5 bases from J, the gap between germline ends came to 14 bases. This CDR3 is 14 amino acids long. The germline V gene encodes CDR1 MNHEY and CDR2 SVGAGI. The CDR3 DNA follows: TGTGCCAGCAGACCCCCTCTAGGAGACAATGAGCAGTTCTTC. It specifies CASRPPLGDNEQFF.

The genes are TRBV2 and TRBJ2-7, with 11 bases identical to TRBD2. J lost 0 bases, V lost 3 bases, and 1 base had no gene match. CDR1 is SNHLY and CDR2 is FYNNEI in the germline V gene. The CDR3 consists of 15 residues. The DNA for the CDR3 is TGTGCCAGCAGTGAGCTAGCGGGAGGCTCCTACGAGCAGTACTTC. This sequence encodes CASSELAGGSYEQYF.

CDR3 loop: CASSPITGTGTPPLHF. The CDR3 DNA sequence: TGTGCCAGCTCACCTATCACCGGGACAGGGACACCACCCCTCCACTTT. The V call is TRBV18, the J call TRBJ1-6, with 9 bases matching TRBD1. Germline V gene sequence: CDR1 KGHSH, CDR2 LQKENI. CDR3 length: 16 amino acids. Trimming cost V 3 bases and J 11 bases; bases outside gene matches: 11.